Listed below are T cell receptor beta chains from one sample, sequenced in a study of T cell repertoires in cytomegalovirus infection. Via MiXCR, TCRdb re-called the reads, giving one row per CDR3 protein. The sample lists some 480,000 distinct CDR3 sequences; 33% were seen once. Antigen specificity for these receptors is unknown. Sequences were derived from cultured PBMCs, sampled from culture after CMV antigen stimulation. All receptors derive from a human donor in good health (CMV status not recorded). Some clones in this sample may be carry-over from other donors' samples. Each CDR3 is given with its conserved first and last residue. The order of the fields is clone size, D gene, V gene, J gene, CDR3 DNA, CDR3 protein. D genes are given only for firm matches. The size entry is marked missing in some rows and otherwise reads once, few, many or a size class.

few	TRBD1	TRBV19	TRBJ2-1	TGTGCCAGTAGTATGGGGACAGGGGTCTTGTACAATGAGCAGTTCTTC	CASSMGTGVLYNEQFF
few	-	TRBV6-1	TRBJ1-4	TGTGCCAGCACCGACGGGGGGGTTAGGGAAAAACTGTTTTTT	CASTDGGVREKLFF
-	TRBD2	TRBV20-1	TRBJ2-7	TGCAGTGCTAGCCCCCTGGGCATAGCGGGAGTAGCCGAGCAGTACTTC	CSASPLGIAGVAEQYF
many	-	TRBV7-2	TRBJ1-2	TGTGCCAGCAGCTTGGGTCAGACAGCCCAGAGGGGCTACACCTTC	CASSLGQTAQRGYTF
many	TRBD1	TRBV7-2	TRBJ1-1	TGTGCCAGCATCAGGGGGACAGGGGGGAGAGCTTTCTTT	CASIRGTGGRAFF
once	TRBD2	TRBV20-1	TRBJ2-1	TGCAGTGCTAGAGCCCCCGGCGGGAGCTCCTACAATGAGCAGTTCTTC	CSARAPGGSSYNEQFF
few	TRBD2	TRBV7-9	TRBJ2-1	TGTGCCAGCAGCGCCGGGACTAGCAGAAACAATGAGCAGTTCTTC	CASSAGTSRNNEQFF
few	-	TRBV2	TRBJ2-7	TGTGCCAGCAGTCCAAGGTGGGACGAGCAGTACTTC	CASSPRWDEQYF
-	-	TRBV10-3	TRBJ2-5	TGTGCCATGAATATCCCCCAAGAGACCCAGTACTTC	CAMNIPQETQYF
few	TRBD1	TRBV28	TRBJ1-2	TGTGCCAGCAGTCTACACCGACAGGGAAGGCTAAGAGGCTACACCTTC	CASSLHRQGRLRGYTF
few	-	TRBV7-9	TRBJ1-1	TGTGCCAGCAGCGGGGGGAACACTGAAGCTTTCTTT	CASSGGNTEAFF
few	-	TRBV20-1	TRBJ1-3	TGCAGTGCTAGAGATCAAGGAGGGTACACCATATATTTT	CSARDQGGYTIYF
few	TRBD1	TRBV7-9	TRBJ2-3	TGTGCCAGCAGCTTGGGGGACAGGCCGGACACAGATACGCAGTATTTT	CASSLGDRPDTDTQYF
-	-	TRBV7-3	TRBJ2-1	TGTGCCAGCAGCTTCTTGGGCCCAGGGGATGAGCAGTTCTTC	CASSFLGPGDEQFF
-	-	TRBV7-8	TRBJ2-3	TGTGCCAGCAGCTTACACCGGGCAGATACGCAGTATTTT	CASSLHRADTQYF
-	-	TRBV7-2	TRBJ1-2	TGTGCCAGCAGCTTAGCGGGGGGCCCCTATGGCTACACCTTC	CASSLAGGPYGYTF
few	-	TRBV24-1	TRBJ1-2	TGTGCCACCAGTGATCCGGACAGTCGATTAGGCTACACCTTC	CATSDPDSRLGYTF
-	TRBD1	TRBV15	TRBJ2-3	TGTGCCACCAGCAGAGATTCTTTGGGACAGGGTTACACAGATACGCAGTATTTT	CATSRDSLGQGYTDTQYF
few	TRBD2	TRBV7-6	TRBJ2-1	TGTGCCAGCAGCTCTCCCGGGGGGAGGGCATCGAATGAGCAGTTCTTC	CASSSPGGRASNEQFF
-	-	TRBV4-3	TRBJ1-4	TGCGCCAGCAGCCAAGAGGGACGGCAGGGCACGGGTGAAAAACTGTTTTTT	CASSQEGRQGTGEKLFF
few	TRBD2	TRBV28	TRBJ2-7	TGTGCCAGCAGTTCCCATCCTAGCGGGATCAGCTCCTACGAGCAGTACTTC	CASSSHPSGISSYEQYF
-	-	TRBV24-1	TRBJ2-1	TGTGCCACCAGTTACGACAATGAGCAGTTCTTC	CATSYDNEQFF
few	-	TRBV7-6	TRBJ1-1	TGTGCCAGCAGCTTAAGAGGGAAGGATCCCGGACTGAACACTGAAGCTTTCTTT	CASSLRGKDPGLNTEAFF
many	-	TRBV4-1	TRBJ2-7	TGCGCCAGCAGCCAAGATCTTGGGACCGGATACGAGCAGTACTTC	CASSQDLGTGYEQYF
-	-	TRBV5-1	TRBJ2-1	TGCGCCAGCAGCCAGTCAGGGGTCTCCTACAATGAGCAGTTCTTC	CASSQSGVSYNEQFF
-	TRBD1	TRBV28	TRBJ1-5	TGTGCCAGCAGCATCCGACAGGGAAATGGGAATCAGCCCCAGCATTTT	CASSIRQGNGNQPQHF
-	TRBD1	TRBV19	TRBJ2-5	TGTGCCACCCGGACAGGCGGAGAGACCCAGTACTTC	CATRTGGETQYF
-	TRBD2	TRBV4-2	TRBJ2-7	TGTGCCAGCAGCCAAGATTCGGCTAGCGGGAGGACCTACGAGCAGTACTTC	CASSQDSASGRTYEQYF
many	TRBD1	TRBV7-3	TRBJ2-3	TGTGCCAGCAGCAGGACAGGGGGCGGAGATACGCAGTATTTT	CASSRTGGGDTQYF
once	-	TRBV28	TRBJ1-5	TGTGCCAGCAGTTTTGGGGGGGACCTCAATCAGCCCCAGCATTTT	CASSFGGDLNQPQHF
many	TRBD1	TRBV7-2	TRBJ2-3	TGTGCCAGCAGCTCCTACAGGGGTACGCAGTATTTT	CASSSYRGTQYF
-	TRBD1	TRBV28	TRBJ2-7	TGTGCCAGCAGTTTATTTTCTGGGACAGGGAGGTACGAGCAGTACTTC	CASSLFSGTGRYEQYF
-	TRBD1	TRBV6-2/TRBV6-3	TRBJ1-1	TGTGCCAGCAGTTTCACGGACAGGAGTCTCGCTGAAGCTTTCTTT	CASSFTDRSLAEAFF
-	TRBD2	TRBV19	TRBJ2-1	TGTGCCAGTAGTCCCACTAGCGGGAGTGTTCACAATGAGCAGTTCTTC	CASSPTSGSVHNEQFF
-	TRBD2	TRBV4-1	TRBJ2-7	TGCGCCAGCAGCCCCGGCTCGGCTAGCGGTACCTACGAGCAGTACTTC	CASSPGSASGTYEQYF
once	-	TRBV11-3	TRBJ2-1	TGTGCCAGCAGCTTAGTTAGGGCGGCCTACAATGAGCAGTTCTTC	CASSLVRAAYNEQFF
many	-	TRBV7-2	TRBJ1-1	TGTGCCAGCAGCCCCCGGGGGTACGGTAATGAAGCTTTCTTT	CASSPRGYGNEAFF
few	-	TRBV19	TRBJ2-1	TGTGCCAGTAGTATGGAGGGGAACCTAAATGAGCAGTTCTTC	CASSMEGNLNEQFF
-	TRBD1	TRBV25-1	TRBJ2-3	TGTGCCAGCAGTGAAAAAGGAGGGACAGGGATGAGCACAGATACGCAGTATTTT	CASSEKGGTGMSTDTQYF
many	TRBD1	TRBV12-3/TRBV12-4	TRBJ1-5	TGTGCCAGCAGTCGACAGGGAGGCAGCAATCAGCCCCAGCATTTT	CASSRQGGSNQPQHF
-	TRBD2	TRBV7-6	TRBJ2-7	TGTGCCAGCAGCTTATCCCCTAGCGGGGACCTTACCTACGAGCAGTACTTC	CASSLSPSGDLTYEQYF
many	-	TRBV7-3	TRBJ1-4	TGTGCCAGCAGTCGGGACGGGAATGAAAAACTGTTTTTT	CASSRDGNEKLFF
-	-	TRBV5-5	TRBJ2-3	TGTGCCAGCAGCTTCCCAGCAACTAGCACAGATACGCAGTATTTT	CASSFPATSTDTQYF
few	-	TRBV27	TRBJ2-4	TGTGCCAGCAGTTCGACAGGAGGGAACATTCAGTACTTC	CASSSTGGNIQYF
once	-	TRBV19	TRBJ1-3	TGTGCCAGTAGGGAAGACCCCTCTGGAAACACCATATATTTT	CASREDPSGNTIYF
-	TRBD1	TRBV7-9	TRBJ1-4	TGTGCCAGCAGCTCATCGGACAGGGGGCGAGGAACTAATGAAAAACTGTTTTTT	CASSSSDRGRGTNEKLFF
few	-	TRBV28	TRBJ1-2	TGTGCCAGCCTGACCTCTAGCACTTCGTCGTATGGCTACACCTTC	CASLTSSTSSYGYTF
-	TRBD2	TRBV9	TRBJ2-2	TGTGCCAGCAGCGCCATTCGTAGCGGGAGTAGGGGCACCGGGGAGCTGTTTTTT	CASSAIRSGSRGTGELFF
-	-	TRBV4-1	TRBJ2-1	TGCGCCAGCAGCCAAGGGACCTATAGCTCCTACAATGAGCAGTTCTTC	CASSQGTYSSYNEQFF
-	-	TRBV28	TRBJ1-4	TGTGCCAGCAGAACTCGACAGAGGGAAAAACTGTTTTTT	CASRTRQREKLFF
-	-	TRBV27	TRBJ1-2	TGTGCCAGCAGCACCGACGGGGACTATGGCTACACCTTC	CASSTDGDYGYTF